The 23 T cell receptor beta chains presented below share a single source sample, sequenced in a study of blood T cell repertoires in COVID-19. Here immunoSEQ multiplex PCR was the method, and the copy in TCRdb shows in-frame clones only, minus some. The repertoire holds roughly 87,000 clones, 72% seen once, with under 15% in the top ten. Sequences were obtained from peripheral blood. Receptors originate from a woman older than 75 with acute or convalescent COVID-19.

The rearrangement joins TRBV4-1 to TRBJ2-6, with D tentatively TRBD2 (5 bases). The germline CDR1 and CDR2 sequences are MGHRA and YSYEKL. V lost 0 bases to trimming and J lost 2 bases, with 14 bases between them. CDR3 length: 18 residues. This CDR3 reads CASSQDPRAGTGANVLTF. CDR3 DNA: TGCGCCAGCAGCCAAGATCCGAGGGCTGGAACTGGGGCCAACGTCCTGACTTTC.

The genes are TRBV7-9 and TRBJ1-4; maybe TRBD1 (6 bases). Deletions cut 4 bases from V and 8 bases from J, with 14 bases between. Germline values: CDR1 SEHNR, CDR2 FQNEAQ (reference sequence). This CDR3 spans 14 amino acids. CDR3 amino acids: CASSSRTALEKLFF. For the CDR3, the DNA is TGTGCCAGCAGCTCCCGGACAGCCCTAGAAAAACTGTTTTTT. The full variable domain, in which reference TRBV7-9 and TRBJ1-4 provide the parts outside the CDR3, is DTGVSQNPRHKITKRGQNVTFRCDPISEHNRLYWYRQTLGQGPEFLTYFQNEAQLEKSRLLSDRFSAERPKGSFSTLEIQRTEQGDSAMYLCASSSRTALEKLFFGSGTQLSVL.

This CDR3 is CASKGLAKNIQYF. In nucleotides, the CDR3 is TGTGCCAGCAAAGGACTAGCCAAAAACATTCAGTACTTC. The chain recombines TRBV28 with TRBJ2-4; a possible D gene is TRBD2 (5 bases). The CDR3 totals 13 residues. Germline V gene lookup returns CDR1 MDHEN and CDR2 SYDVKM. Trimming stripped 7 bases from V and 0 bases from J, with 7 bases between.

The chain joins TRBV13 to TRBJ1-6, with 9 bases that match TRBD1. The CDR3 has 14 amino acids. The germline V gene has CDR1 PRHDT and CDR2 FYEKMQ (reference sequence). The V segment lost 3 bases and the J segment 11 bases; nucleotides outside the gene matches: 5. DNA of the CDR3: TGTGCCAGCAGCTTGGGGGGACAGGGACCACCCCTCCACTTT. Translated: CASSLGGQGPPLHF.

About this clone: The same CDR3 arises from other DNA sequences in this sample as well. The chain combines TRBV7-2 with TRBJ1-1, with unresolved D. Germline V lookup: CDR1 SGHTA, CDR2 FQGNSA. CDR3 length: 14 amino acids. V lost 0 bases and J lost 1, with 6 bases in between. CDR3 protein: CASSLAGGNTEAFF. As DNA, the CDR3 is TGTGCCAGCAGCTTAGCGGGAGGGAACACTGAAGCTTTCTTT.

The sample holds one count of this clone. This sequence joins TRBV7-2 and TRBJ1-2; TRBD1 aligns across 9 bases. V shed 5 bases, J shed 5 bases, and the junction held 6 bases outside the gene matches. CDR1 SGHTA and CDR2 FQGNSA come from the germline V gene. CDR3 size: 14 residues. CDR3 protein: CASSLGQGWYGYTF. Written as DNA, the CDR3 is TGTGCCAGCAGCCTGGGACAGGGTTGGTATGGCTACACCTTC.

The chain joins TRBV19 to TRBJ2-1; D ambiguous. Germline assignment: CDR1 LNHDA and CDR2 SQIVND (reference sequence). The CDR3 is made up of 13 amino acids. The germline V and J ends were trimmed by 5 bases and 8 bases, with 13 bases remaining between them. The CDR3, as DNA: TGTGCCAGTAGTGCCGAGGTAGGAGATGAGCAGTTCTTC. Protein sequence: CASSAEVGDEQFF.

The chain has TRBV2 and TRBJ1-1; D may be TRBD1 (5 bases). The germline V and J ends were trimmed by 7 bases and 4 bases, with 19 bases remaining between them. This CDR3 is built from 15 residues. Per germline, CDR1 SNHLY and CDR2 FYNNEI. CDR3 protein: CASIKGQGRGTEAFF. For the CDR3, the DNA is TGTGCCAGCATCAAAGGGCAGGGAAGGGGCACTGAAGCTTTCTTT.

The chain carries TRBV6-5 and TRBJ1-2; perhaps TRBD1 as D (6 bases). In germline, CDR1 is MNHEY, CDR2 SVGAGI. The CDR3 is made up of 16 amino acids. Trimming removed 0 bases from V and 4 bases from J, with 15 bases in between. This chain's CDR3 is CASSYSVPGDGYGYTF. CDR3 nucleotide sequence: TGTGCCAGCAGTTACTCGGTGCCAGGGGATGGCTATGGCTACACCTTC.

The rearrangement uses TRBV5-6 and TRBJ2-5, with TRBD1 identical over 8 bases. Unmatched junction bases numbered 8, after V lost 5 bases and J lost 5 bases. The germline V gene encodes CDR1 SGHDT and CDR2 YYEEEE. This CDR3 comprises 14 residues. The DNA for the CDR3 is TGTGCCAGCAGACCCCGGACAGGGTGGGAGACCCAGTACTTC. This translates into CASRPRTGWETQYF.

The chain combines TRBV5-1 with TRBJ1-1, with D possibly matching TRBD1 (6 bases). The ends were cut back, 0 bases at V and 4 bases at J, with 7 bases in the middle. The germline CDR1 and CDR2 sequences are SGHRS and YFSETQ. The CDR3 spans 13 residues. In DNA, the CDR3 is TGCGCCAGCAGCTTGGAGGGGGTCACTGAAGCTTTCTTT. It specifies CASSLEGVTEAFF.

The chain uses TRBV5-1 and TRBJ2-2; 8 bases line up with TRBD2. With V trimmed by 3 bases and J by 4 bases, 2 bases remained unmatched. Germline lookup yields CDR1 SGHRS and CDR2 YFSETQ. The CDR3 sequence is 14 residues long. The CDR3 DNA follows: TGCGCCAGCAGCTCCCTAGCGGGCACCGGGGAGCTGTTTTTT. Encoded protein: CASSSLAGTGELFF.

The gene calls are TRBV3-1 (or the pseudogene TRBV3-2) and TRBJ1-1; D might be TRBD1 (6 bases). This CDR3 is built from 14 residues. The germline gives CDR1 LGHDT, CDR2 YNNKEL (reference sequence). Trimming took off 11 bases at V and 5 bases at J, with 21 bases between the two ends. The CDR3 spells CAGRGDTVLTEAFF. The CDR3 coding sequence is TGTGCCGGCCGAGGGGACACCGTCCTAACTGAAGCTTTCTTT.

The chain links TRBV30 to TRBJ1-2; the D is unclear. The CDR3 is 14 amino acids. Germline-derived CDR1 and CDR2 are GTSNPN and SVGIG (reference sequence). Deletions cut 7 bases from V and 0 bases from J, with 15 bases between. CDR3 sequence reads: CASRAPSANYGYTF. The CDR3 DNA reads as TGTGCCTCCAGAGCGCCGAGCGCTAACTATGGCTACACCTTC.

The chain recombines TRBV19 with TRBJ2-3, with TRBD1 matching over 7 bases. V lost 1 base, J lost 5 bases, and 6 bases stayed unmatched. The CDR3 extends over 15 amino acids. Germline CDR1 is LNHDA and CDR2 is SQIVND (reference sequence). Written as DNA, the CDR3 is TGTGCCAGTAGTATAGGGACAGGTGGCGGAGATACGCAGTATTTT. Translating gives CASSIGTGGGDTQYF. The full variable domain, in which reference TRBV19 and TRBJ2-3 provide the parts outside the CDR3, is DGGITQSPKYLFRKEGQNVTLSCEQNLNHDAMYWYRQDPGQGLRLIYYSQIVNDFQKGDIAEGYSVSREKKESFPLTVTSAQKNPTAFYLCASSIGTGGGDTQYFGPGTRLTVL.

The V gene is TRBV30, the J gene TRBJ2-3; the match to TRBD1 covers 9 bases. From germline, CDR1 is GTSNPN and CDR2 SVGIG (reference sequence). The CDR3 has 13 amino acids. The trim removed 8 bases at V and 2 bases at J, leaving 5 bases unmatched. The CDR3 sequence is CAISQGATDTQYF. The CDR3, as DNA: TGTGCCATCTCACAGGGGGCCACAGATACGCAGTATTTT.

The chain combines TRBV4-2 with TRBJ2-5, with TRBD1 matching over 7 bases. The V and J ends lost 0 bases and 5 bases, in that order; junction bases with no gene match: 12. Germline V gene lookup returns CDR1 LGHNA and CDR2 YNFKEQ. The CDR3 runs to 17 residues. This CDR3 reads CASSQDSDRARRETQYF. CDR3 coding DNA: TGTGCCAGCAGCCAAGACAGTGACAGGGCCCGGAGGGAGACCCAGTACTTC.

The chain combines TRBV4-3 with TRBJ2-3; the D gene is possibly TRBD2 (5 bases). V was trimmed by 2 bases and J by 2 bases, leaving 14 bases between them. CDR1 LGHNA and CDR2 YSLEER come from the germline V gene. The CDR3 has 16 residues. CDR3 DNA: TGCGCCAGCAGCCAATCTCTCGCGGGTGACACAGATACGCAGTATTTT. Encoded protein: CASSQSLAGDTDTQYF.

V gene TRBV6-5 combines with J gene TRBJ2-7, with 11 nucleotides matching TRBD2. J lost 2 bases, V lost 10 bases, and 10 bases had no gene match. This CDR3 comprises 15 residues. Germline V gene data show CDR1 as MNHEY and CDR2 as SVGAGI. DNA for the CDR3: TGTGCCAACCTAGCGGGGGGCCCGAAACCCTACGAGCAGTACTTC. Translation: CANLAGGPKPYEQYF.

This clone was seen repeatedly, ten times or more. V usage is TRBV3-1 (or the pseudogene TRBV3-2) and J usage is TRBJ2-7, with 10 bases matching TRBD1. The CDR3 extends over 17 amino acids. Germline lookup yields CDR1 LGHDT and CDR2 YNNKEL (reference sequence). V trimming: 4 bases; J trimming: 2 bases; junction bases outside the gene matches: 11. CDR3: CASSPTWGQGSTYEQYF. The CDR3 DNA sequence: TGTGCCAGCAGCCCCACATGGGGACAGGGGAGCACCTACGAGCAGTACTTC.

The chain combines TRBV18 with TRBJ2-7; TRBD2 is a possible D gene (6 bases). The CDR3 has 16 amino acids. Germline V gives CDR1 KGHSH, CDR2 LQKENI. Trimming cost V 6 bases and J 3 bases, with 21 bases left between them. The CDR3, as DNA: TGTGCCAGCTCCGGGGGAGAGGTTTGGATGAACTACGAGCAGTACTTC. It yields the protein CASSGGEVWMNYEQYF. Full variable domain (remainder filled in from reference TRBV18 and TRBJ2-7): NAGVMQNPRHLVRRRGQEARLRCSPMKGHSHVYWYRQLPEEGLKFMVYLQKENIIDESGMPKERFSAEFPKEGPSILRIQQVVRGDSAAYFCASSGGEVWMNYEQYFGPGTRLTVT.

J is TRBJ2-1 and V is TRBV4-1; possible D gene TRBD2, 5 bases. Trimming removed 4 bases from V and 3 bases from J, with 13 bases in between. The CDR3 has 15 residues. CDR1 and CDR2 (germline): MGHRA, YSYEKL. CDR3 sequence: CASSPGISIYNEQFF. CDR3 sequence (DNA): TGCGCCAGCAGCCCCGGGATTTCTATCTACAATGAGCAGTTCTTC.

This chain connects TRBV25-1 to TRBJ2-1; 8 bases are a match to TRBD1. Germline V CDR1 and CDR2: MGHDK, SYGVNS. The J segment lost 12 bases and the V segment lost 8 bases, leaving 9 bases of the junction unmatched. The CDR3 is 12 amino acids. CDR3 loop: CASSFGQGGQFF. CDR3 in DNA: TGTGCCAGCTCCTTCGGACAGGGCGGGCAGTTCTTC.